This T cell receptor (beta chain) comes out of a study of cytomegalovirus exposure and HLA in healthy donors listed by TCRdb under 2017. Some background on the complete study: An earlier analysis of some 600 of the donors reported approximately 300 Gb of sequence data and roughly 120 million unique TCR beta sequences obtained from about 200 million T cells. An early release that covered more than 550 HLA-typed donors contained 250 to 350 gigabases of sequencing data and approximately 85 million unique TCR sequences. The T cell repertoires of some 670 subjects were profiled by immunosequencing and related to cytomegalovirus serostatus. Of the roughly 390 genotyped donors, approximately 83% fell in the genetic ancestry cluster associated with self-reported Caucasian donors. About five DR-DQ haplotypes were treated as single units for association and clustering because of strong linkage in the cohort. Every discovery cohort repertoire had been produced on one sequencing platform. On average, 235,054 unique TCR beta nucleotide sequences were sequenced per donor among some 430 genotyped donors of the cohort, with about 17% of those sequences being non-productive. To study patterns of TCR occurrence, a later analysis re-analyzed previously published TCR beta repertoires from 650 to 750 donors and added high-resolution HLA genotyping. To predict cytomegalovirus infection status, the study brought together high-throughput TCR immunosequencing, statistical association of individual TCRs with disease status, and machine learning. A later genetic analysis used genome-wide SNP genotypes for about three fifths of the roughly 700 donors, treating that subset as a discovery cohort. Rather than using new phenotypic data, the later analysis identified candidate immune exposures from TCR beta sequences and from how often those sequences occurred across donors. Donor age, sex, ethnicity and CMV serostatus were collected together with the repertoire data. An earlier analysis of around 580 of the donors used high-throughput TCR beta sequencing to judge whether each TCR beta V gene segment behaved as functional or pseudogenic. Typing coverage varied by locus: about 620-630 donors for A, B, C, DRB1 and DQB1; approximately 520 for DQA1; approximately 570 for DPA1; under 490 for DPB1. The study aimed to test whether cataloging public T cell receptors could reveal signatures of past pathogen exposure. A separate validation cohort of roughly 130 different subjects was used in addition to the approximately 640-subject first cohort. Class I and class II HLA loci were covered by the typing at four-digit resolution.

The study at large found these results: The earlier analysis of some 560 of the donors excluded 15 to 20 rarely observed V segments, including chromosome 9 orphons, because counts were too low. A further reported finding was that TCR beta sequences accurately predicted the HLA-A and HLA-B alleles for most subjects in the first cohort. Several of the top co-occurrence clusters appeared to be linked to parvovirus B19, influenza, CMV and Epstein-Barr virus, according to a later analysis. CMV serostatus was the only immune exposure information available for the cohort. The study listed 150 to 200 TCR beta chains as associated with cytomegalovirus. The cohort was sequenced for TCR beta chains only, and without alpha or paired-chain data the features that could be detected were limited. A cluster of highly shared sequence variants was judged likely to represent a technical artifact of the sequencing pipeline. Most TCR sequences were observed very rarely across donors, whereas some public TCRs were present in many individuals. A later genetic analysis reported fewer N-insertions in productive TCRs among donors in an Asian-associated ancestry cluster than the roughly 700-donor mean. Correlated functional status among segregating V segments might be attributable to linkage disequilibrium, but an unknown experimental factor could not be ruled out. A later analysis found that most CMV-associated TCR beta chains appeared HLA-restricted, with HLA associations seemingly driven largely by CMV exposure. Sequencing depth was assumed to be roughly uniform across donors in the presence/absence analyses, though that assumption may not hold. Cytomegalovirus status was reported to be diagnosed by the classifier with high specificity and sensitivity in both the original and validation cohorts. A later genetic analysis associated a missense DCLRE1C variant with V-gene and J-gene trimming of TCR beta chains, and an independent cohort replicated the association. According to the authors, the approach could potentially be generalized to other disease states and immunological phenotypes. In a later analysis, the rate of TCR association differed among HLA loci, with DRB1 alleles having the most associated TCRs and HLA-C alleles having the fewest. At a false discovery rate of 0.05, a later analysis linked approximately 18,000 TCR beta sequences to specific HLA alleles. In a later analysis, HLA-associated TCR beta chains showed more clonal expansion and lower generation probabilities than non-associated chains that were equally common. Strong co-occurrence of HLA alleles, especially DR and DQ, made assigning TCR associations to individual alleles difficult. In vitro tests confirmed that a few of the cytomegalovirus-associated TCR beta chains recognize cytomegalovirus antigens. HLA typing was unavailable for some donors at each locus, so association tests used only the typed subset. In an earlier analysis of roughly 560 of the donors, most TCR beta V segments were observed in productive rearrangements about 87% or about 30% of the time, broadly matching IMGT annotations. Some IMGT-functional V segments, including TRBV6-2 and TRBV6-3, could not be told apart with the 87-base-pair reads, so those segments were excluded.

In total, 600 or so healthy bone marrow donors made up the cohort. At the time of sampling, all cohort members were nominally healthy, though unrecorded immune exposures were likely present. The donor was CMV seropositive and was included in the group of 250 to 350 seropositive cohort members. Every donor gave a peripheral blood sample, and the peripheral blood mononuclear cells from that sample were used for TCR beta sequencing. Genomic DNA was extracted from the blood cell samples with the Qiagen DNeasy Blood Extraction Kit. Receptor libraries were prepared by the immunoSEQ multiplex PCR assay. A mixture of 60 forward primers for TCR Vbeta segments and 13 reverse primers for TCR Jbeta segments was used in the multiplex PCR. The CDR3 region of rearranged TCR beta genes was amplified from genomic DNA by a multiplex PCR assay. The Illumina HiSeq System was used to sequence the amplified TCR beta libraries as 87-base-pair reads. As for the authors' bioinformatics: In a later analysis, tens of millions of unique TCR beta chains were counted across the approximately 640 repertoires, and around 11 million of these chains were shared by at least two donors. Raw reads were error-corrected and collapsed into unique sequences by a nearest-neighbor algorithm in which closely related sequences were merged to remove PCR and sequencing errors. To assign V, D and J gene segments, CDR3 sequences were aligned to IMGT reference sequences. For a sequence to be retained, at least a six-nucleotide match to both a V gene segment and a J gene segment was required. Rearrangements were called productive when the CDR3 lacked stop codons and stayed in frame with V and J; all others were non-productive. CDR3 was defined by IMGT convention, running from the second conserved V-encoded cysteine to the conserved J-encoded phenylalanine. The earlier analysis of roughly 590 of the donors excluded sequences that lacked an unambiguous match to a single V gene segment. An earlier analysis of several hundred of the donors classified V segments as functional when productive rearrangements were above 56.7% and as segregating when the standard deviation between donors was above 5%. A statistical classification framework was built for diagnosing cytomegalovirus status from the catalog of TCR beta chain sequences. V and J gene assignment, in a later analysis, came from comparing TCR nucleotide sequences with IMGT/GENE-DB human TR gene sequences. The TCRdist pipeline was used in a later analysis to assign CDR3 sequences and most-parsimonious VDJ recombination scenarios. In a later analysis, each TCR beta chain was defined by its CDR3 amino acid sequence together with its V-gene family, and reads lacking a unique V-gene family were excluded. In a later analysis, a few hundred highly shared, low-generation-probability nucleotide sequences were removed to address suspected cross-contamination and a sequencing artifact. For each public chain, a later analysis derived a clonal expansion index from normalized ranks of inferred template counts within each repertoire. Generation probabilities in a later analysis came from a VDJ recombination model fitted to out-of-frame rearrangements, and those results were checked against IGoR. Hypergeometric tests were used in a later analysis to score TCR-TCR, TCR-HLA and TCR-CMV co-occurrence, with a repertoire-size bias correction applied to the TCR pairs. In a later analysis, false discovery rates were estimated by permuting HLA or CMV assignments 20 times. In a later analysis, co-occurring TCRs were grouped using DBSCAN, and TCRdist sequence similarity was added for clustering within HLA-allele-positive subsets. Repertoires with fewer than 30,000 or more than 120,000 public chains were left out of co-occurrence clustering, as were about 5 repertoires with anomalous nucleotide sharing. Drawn from immuneACCESS, this table holds only the in-frame rearrangements with V and J called that TCRdb kept. Clones are partly lost; checked studies trace under half to an unresolved V gene and leave the rest unexplained. V and J calls plus clone size are reproduced from that table; the DNA served to infer D and trimming. The sample data list 150,000 to 200,000 clones, and approximately 80% of these were observed just once. Approximately 6.8% of the sample belongs to the ten largest clones.

CDR3 length: 17 amino acids, cysteine to phenylalanine. This entry keeps only the CDR3 DNA: 51 bases, framed from base 1. CDR1 and CDR2 were assigned from the germline V gene as MGHDK and SYGVNS. Germline trimming: 1 base from V, 6 bases from J; junction bases outside gene matches: 14. Regarding this clone: What antigen it recognizes has not been identified. Base qualities are not at hand, and no much larger clone is one base apart.

The chain is encoded by TRBV25-1 joined to TRBJ2-7, with TRBD1 matching 8 junction bases. The specimen sequenced was PBMCs. This sequence originates from a male donor in good health and CMV-seropositive. The nucleotide sequence reads TGTGCCAGCAGTGAATGGCCCTACCGGACAGGGTCCGGCGAGCAGTACTTC. This is translated as CASSEWPYRTGSGEQYF.